Listed below are T cell receptor beta chains from one sample, sequenced in a study of naive and memory T cell subsets. TCRdb passed the UMI-ligation and nested PCR reads through MiXCR, listing each CDR3 protein once. The data contain 85,000 or so distinct CDR3 sequences, about 8.2% of them singletons. Sequencing was performed on naive CD8+ T cells from blood. The receptors were sampled from a human donor in good health. Each CDR3 is given with its conserved first and last residue. D genes are given only for firm matches. Clone size is given for some rows only: seen once, a few or many times, or a class if the clone is expanded.

cdr3_nt cdr3_aa j_call clone_size v_call cdr3_length d_call
TGTGCCAGCAGCTCGGGAGAGGGCTACGAGCAGTACTTC CASSSGEGYEQYF TRBJ2-7 many TRBV7-6 13 NA
TGTGCCAGCAGTTTATTATACCGCGGCCGGCCCTACGAGCAGTACTTC CASSLLYRGRPYEQYF TRBJ2-7 NA TRBV27 16 NA
TGCAGTGCTAGGGGTGAGGGCCACGAGCAGTACTTC CSARGEGHEQYF TRBJ2-7 few TRBV20-1 12 NA
TGTGCCAGCAGTTACGAGGGACAGACATCAGATGGCAATCAGCCCCAGCATTTT CASSYEGQTSDGNQPQHF TRBJ1-5 many TRBV6-6 18 TRBD1
TGCAGTGCTAGAGATCTTCAGGGGGCAGTTGACGAGCAGTACTTC CSARDLQGAVDEQYF TRBJ2-7 many TRBV20-1 15 TRBD1
TGTGCCAGCAGCCCCCTGAGACCGGGCCAGGAAAACATTCAGTACTTC CASSPLRPGQENIQYF TRBJ2-4 NA TRBV28 16 NA
TGCGCCAGCAGCCAAGAGACTAGCGGGAGGACCTACGAGCAGTACTTC CASSQETSGRTYEQYF TRBJ2-7 NA TRBV4-1 16 TRBD2
TGTGCCAGCAGCTTAGATTGGGGACTAGCGGAAGAGCAGTACTTC CASSLDWGLAEEQYF TRBJ2-7 few TRBV11-2 15 TRBD2
TGTGCCAGCAGCACCCCAGTGGCTAGCGGCGACAATGAGCAGTTCTTC CASSTPVASGDNEQFF TRBJ2-1 few TRBV9 16 TRBD2
TGTGCCATCAGTGAACCGGGACAGGGGGCGGGAAACACTGAAGCTTTCTTT CAISEPGQGAGNTEAFF TRBJ1-1 few TRBV10-3 17 TRBD1
TGTGCCAGCAGCTCCGGGACCATCAATGAGCAGTTCTTC CASSSGTINEQFF TRBJ2-1 few TRBV5-4 13 NA
TGTGCCAGCAGCTTGGGGACAGGGAGCAATCAGCCCCAGCATTTT CASSLGTGSNQPQHF TRBJ1-5 many TRBV7-8 15 TRBD1
TGCAGCGTTGAAGGGTACGAACAGGGACAGGGAAGCCTGACCAGTAACTATGGCTACACCTTC CSVEGYEQGQGSLTSNYGYTF TRBJ1-2 many TRBV29-1 21 TRBD1
TGTGCCATCAGTACAGCCCGACAGGGAAACACTGAAGCTTTCTTT CAISTARQGNTEAFF TRBJ1-1 many TRBV10-3 15 TRBD1
TGCAGTGCTAGAGATTCGAGCGGGAGTTACAATGAGCAGTTCTTC CSARDSSGSYNEQFF TRBJ2-1 NA TRBV20-1 15 TRBD2
TGTGCCAGCAGTTTGGCACAAGGGACTGAAGCTTTCTTT CASSLAQGTEAFF TRBJ1-1 NA TRBV27 13 NA
TGTGCCAGCAGCGTAGTGGGACTAGGGAACAATGAGCAGTTCTTC CASSVVGLGNNEQFF TRBJ2-1 NA TRBV9 15 TRBD2
TGTGCCAGCAGCCTGAGTAAGGCAGGGGATGAGCAGTTCTTC CASSLSKAGDEQFF TRBJ2-1 few TRBV9 14 NA
TGTGCCATCAGTGAGTCGCCAGGCGGGAATCAGCCCCAGCATTTT CAISESPGGNQPQHF TRBJ1-5 NA TRBV10-3 15 NA
TGTGCCAGCAGCCCCTTGCGGGGATCCTACGAGCAGTACTTC CASSPLRGSYEQYF TRBJ2-7 NA TRBV7-9 14 NA
TGTGCCAGCAGCTTAGGACGAGGGTTGGACAGGGTGTTATCCTACAATGAGCAGTTCTTC CASSLGRGLDRVLSYNEQFF TRBJ2-1 many TRBV11-2 20 TRBD1
TGTGCCAGCAGCTTGTCATTGGCAGGGGGCGAGCAGTACTTC CASSLSLAGGEQYF TRBJ2-7 few TRBV5-6 14 TRBD1
TGTGCCAGCAGCCCCGAGCGCGAGGGATTTATGAACACTGAAGCTTTCTTT CASSPEREGFMNTEAFF TRBJ1-1 few TRBV7-9 17 NA
TGCGCCAGCAGCCAAGATTTAGGTCCCCCAAATGTTGATACGCAGTATTTT CASSQDLGPPNVDTQYF TRBJ2-3 few TRBV4-3 17 NA
TGTGCCAGCAGTGAAAAGGTAAACACTGAAGCTTTCTTT CASSEKVNTEAFF TRBJ1-1 NA TRBV25-1 13 NA